A single sample is the source of the 31 T cell receptor beta chains below, sequenced in a study of blood T cell repertoires in COVID-19. Measured with immunoSEQ multiplex PCR; TCRdb has only the in-frame clones, and not every one. The sample holds 150,000 to 200,000 clones, 70% to 90% seen once. The sample was peripheral blood. The source of these receptors is an elderly woman with acute or convalescent COVID-19.

The rearrangement joins TRBV7-2 to TRBJ1-2, with 10 bases identical to TRBD1. The CDR3 runs to 19 residues. Trimming took 1 base from V and 4 from J; bases not matched to a gene: 15. The germline V gene has CDR1 SGHTA and CDR2 FQGNSA. Written as DNA, the CDR3 is TGTGCCAGCAGCTTAGTGCCCCGGACAGGGGGGCTGGGTGGCTATGGCTACACCTTC. Its translation is CASSLVPRTGGLGGYGYTF.

This chain joins TRBV29-1 and TRBJ2-3; 7 bases match TRBD2. The CDR3 length is 14 residues. CDR1 SQVTM and CDR2 ANQGSEA come from the germline V gene. V shed 6 bases and J 0 bases; nucleotides not matched to a gene: 6. DNA of the CDR3: TGCAGCGTGGGGGGACTATCTAGCACAGATACGCAGTATTTT. The encoded protein is CSVGGLSSTDTQYF.

This clone was detected once. The chain couples TRBV5-6 to TRBJ1-2; D remains ambiguous. Germline V gene lookup returns CDR1 SGHDT and CDR2 YYEEEE. V was shortened by 5 bases and J by 3 bases, with 11 bases between the two germline ends. The CDR3 has 13 residues. This CDR3 reads CASRQRGDYGYTF. The CDR3 DNA follows: TGTGCCAGCAGACAGCGCGGGGACTATGGCTACACCTTC.

The chain couples TRBV30 to TRBJ2-1, with TRBD1 matching 7 bases. With V trimmed by 0 bases and J by 10 bases, 3 bases remained unmatched. The CDR3 is made up of 12 amino acids. Germline-derived CDR1 and CDR2 are GTSNPN and SVGIG (reference sequence). The CDR3 loop is CAWSVQGLEQFF. DNA of the CDR3: TGTGCCTGGAGTGTACAGGGGTTAGAGCAGTTCTTC. The variable domain in full, with the rest retrieved from reference TRBV30 and TRBJ2-1, is SQTIHQWPATLVQPVGSPLSLECTVEGTSNPNLYWYRQAAGRGLQLLFYSVGIGQISSEVPQNLSASRPQDRQFILSSKKLLLSDSGFYLCAWSVQGLEQFFGPGTRLTVL.

The V call is TRBV7-2, the J call TRBJ1-2; D might be TRBD1 (6 bases). With 5 bases removed from V and 6 bases from J, the gap between germline ends came to 25 bases. Germline V lookup: CDR1 SGHTA, CDR2 FQGNSA. The CDR3 extends over 17 amino acids. CDR3 DNA: TGTGCCAGCAGCCAACAGGGAAGAAGGCCCCCACCCCATGGCTACACCTTC. This gives the protein CASSQQGRRPPPHGYTF. The full variable domain, with the rest looked up from reference TRBV7-2 and TRBJ1-2, is GAGVSQSPSNKVTEKGKDVELRCDPISGHTALYWYRQSLGQGLEFLIYFQGNSAPDKSGLPSDRFSAERTGGSVSTLTIQRTQQEDSAVYLCASSQQGRRPPPHGYTFGSGTRLTVV.

The chain couples TRBV6-5 to TRBJ2-5; TRBD2 matches 8 bases. This CDR3 spans 16 amino acids. The junction had 11 bases not matched to a gene; V was cut back by 4 bases and J by 4 bases. Germline CDR1 MNHEY, CDR2 SVGAGI. CDR3 DNA: TGTGCCAGCAGTTCCTCCCAGCGGGAGCTTGGAGAGACCCAGTACTTC. This sequence encodes CASSSSQRELGETQYF.

This chain links TRBV29-1 with TRBJ2-7; 12 nucleotides agree with TRBD2. With 6 bases clipped from V and 2 bases from J, the junction kept 11 bases outside the gene matches. The CDR3 totals 16 residues. The germline gives CDR1 SQVTM, CDR2 ANQGSEA. The CDR3 sequence is CSVSGATSGGTYEQYF. The CDR3 nucleotides read TGCAGCGTCTCTGGGGCGACTAGCGGGGGAACCTACGAGCAGTACTTC.

This rearrangement joins TRBV7-8 to TRBJ1-4; unclear D gene. The CDR3 has 16 residues. Trimming took off 3 bases at V and 0 bases at J, with 11 bases between the two ends. CDR1 and CDR2 from the germline V gene are SGHVS and FQNEAQ. This CDR3 reads CASSFGGSATNEKLFF. CDR3 in DNA: TGTGCCAGCAGCTTTGGCGGGAGTGCAACTAATGAAAAACTGTTTTTT.

The rearrangement uses TRBV10-1 and TRBJ1-5; 9 bases fit TRBD1. Germline V gene data show CDR1 as WNHNN and CDR2 as SYGVQD (reference sequence). V shed 10 bases and J 2 bases; nucleotides not matched to a gene: 18. The CDR3 consists of 18 residues. CDR3 sequence: CATKLGPPQGAGNQPQHF. The CDR3 nucleotides are TGCGCCACCAAATTGGGTCCTCCACAGGGGGCAGGCAATCAGCCCCAGCATTTT.

The V and J genes are TRBV18 and TRBJ2-3; 10 bases are a match to TRBD2. Trimming removed 2 bases from V and 4 bases from J; junction bases left unmatched: 6. This CDR3 has 16 residues. Germline CDR1 KGHSH, CDR2 LQKENI. CDR3 protein: CASSPGSGGAADTQYF. The CDR3 nucleotides are TGTGCCAGCTCACCAGGGAGCGGGGGGGCCGCAGATACGCAGTATTTT.

This clone has just a few counts. The gene calls are TRBV15 and TRBJ1-1; D unclear. Germline V gives CDR1 LNHNV, CDR2 YYDKDF (reference sequence). V was shortened by 0 bases and J by 7 bases, with 12 bases between the two germline ends. CDR3 length equals 14 residues. CDR3 sequence: CATSRDPSQHEAFF. CDR3 coding DNA: TGTGCCACCAGCAGAGATCCCTCACAGCATGAAGCTTTCTTT.

The J gene is TRBJ2-2, the V gene TRBV7-9; possible D gene TRBD2, 6 bases. The CDR3 spans 15 residues. Germline V gene data show CDR1 as SEHNR and CDR2 as FQNEAQ (reference sequence). V was pared by 5 bases and J by 5 bases, with 15 bases between. CDR3 DNA: TGTGCCAGCAGCCCACTCGGGGGATGGACCGGGGAGCTGTTTTTT. Translated, it gives CASSPLGGWTGELFF. The full variable domain, in which reference TRBV7-9 and TRBJ2-2 provide the parts outside the CDR3, is DTGVSQNPRHKITKRGQNVTFRCDPISEHNRLYWYRQTLGQGPEFLTYFQNEAQLEKSRLLSDRFSAERPKGSFSTLEIQRTEQGDSAMYLCASSPLGGWTGELFFGEGSRLTVL.

V gene TRBV9 combines with J gene TRBJ2-7; TRBD1 matches 8 bases. This CDR3 has 14 residues. V gave up 3 bases and J gave up 1 base; unmatched junction bases: 3. Germline V gene data show CDR1 as SGDLS and CDR2 as YYNGEE. Here the CDR3 DNA reads TGTGCCAGCAGCGCACACAGGGGGTCCTACGAGCAGTACTTC. Its protein is CASSAHRGSYEQYF.

This chain connects TRBV5-4 to TRBJ2-5; D perhaps matches TRBD1 (7 bases). The CDR3 is 15 amino acids. The germline CDR1 and CDR2 sequences are SGHNT and YYREEE (reference sequence). The ends were cut back, 1 base at V and 2 bases at J, with 12 bases in the middle. CDR3 protein: CASSLKAGGQETQYF. Written as DNA, the CDR3 is TGTGCCAGCAGCTTGAAGGCAGGGGGGCAAGAGACCCAGTACTTC.

J is TRBJ2-3 and V is TRBV14, with 7 bases lining up with TRBD2. In germline, CDR1 is SGHDN, CDR2 FVKESK. J gave up 3 bases and V 4 bases, and 10 bases lay outside the gene matches. The CDR3 is 16 residues long. The CDR3 sequence: CASSPYLRGRTDTQYF. The CDR3 coding sequence is TGTGCCAGCAGCCCCTACTTGCGGGGGAGAACAGATACGCAGTATTTT. Full variable domain (rest looked up from reference TRBV14 and TRBJ2-3): EAGVTQFPSHSVIEKGQTVTLRCDPISGHDNLYWYRRVMGKEIKFLLHFVKESKQDESGMPNNRFLAERTGGTYSTLKVQPAELEDSGVYFCASSPYLRGRTDTQYFGPGTRLTVL.

This chain connects TRBV4-3 to TRBJ2-7; D perhaps matches TRBD2 (5 bases). Trimming shortened V by 4 bases and J by 4 bases, and 14 bases separated the two germline ends. The CDR3 is 14 amino acids. CDR1 is LGHNA and CDR2 is YSLEER in the germline V gene. Here the CDR3 DNA reads TGCGCCAGCAGCCCCGAGCGGTTGCATTACGAGCAGTACTTC. This translates into CASSPERLHYEQYF.

This chain links TRBV9 with TRBJ1-1; the D is unclear. The CDR3 loop spans 13 amino acids. V lost 0 bases and J lost 4, with 7 bases in between. The germline V gene encodes CDR1 SGDLS and CDR2 YYNGEE. CDR3 DNA: TGTGCCAGCAGCGTAGGGGAGAGCACTGAAGCTTTCTTT. This translates into CASSVGESTEAFF.

This clone was observed a single time. This chain uses TRBV7-2 with TRBJ1-3; D perhaps matches TRBD1 (6 bases). Trimming took 5 bases from V and 10 from J, leaving 12 bases between them. The germline CDR1 and CDR2 sequences are SGHTA and FQGNSA. The CDR3 extends over 12 amino acids. CDR3 sequence (DNA): TGTGCCAGCAGCCTAAGACAGGAGACCATATATTTT. As protein: CASSLRQETIYF. Filled out from reference TRBV7-2 and TRBJ1-3, the complete variable domain reads GAGVSQSPSNKVTEKGKDVELRCDPISGHTALYWYRQSLGQGLEFLIYFQGNSAPDKSGLPSDRFSAERTGGSVSTLTIQRTQQEDSAVYLCASSLRQETIYFGEGSWLTVV.

The chain employs TRBV19 and TRBJ1-5; a weak D match, TRBD1 (5 bases). The CDR3 totals 14 residues. Per the germline V gene, CDR1 is LNHDA and CDR2 is SQIVND (reference sequence). Trimming cost V 7 bases and J 2 bases, with 12 bases left between them. CDR3 sequence: CASTEGLGNQPQHF. The CDR3 bases are TGTGCCAGTACCGAGGGACTGGGCAATCAGCCCCAGCATTTT.

This clone has just a few counts. V and J are TRBV7-2 and TRBJ2-1; possibly TRBD1 for D (6 bases). Per the germline V gene, CDR1 is SGHTA and CDR2 is FQGNSA. The CDR3 extends over 13 amino acids. Trimming shortened V by 3 bases and J by 7 bases, and 10 bases separated the two germline ends. The CDR3 is CASSFTGLNEQFF. CDR3 bases: TGTGCCAGCAGCTTCACAGGGTTGAATGAGCAGTTCTTC.

This clone was seen a handful of times. V usage is TRBV12-2 and J usage is TRBJ2-7; whether TRBD1, the table's D call, matches the DNA was not checked. TRBV12-2 represents a pseudogene. The CDR3 consists of 16 residues. For the CDR3, the DNA is TGTGCAAGTCGCTTAGCGGACAGGGCAACCTCCTACGAGCAGTACTTC. Translating it yields CASRLADRATSYEQYF.

The V call is TRBV23-1, the J call TRBJ2-7; a possible D gene is TRBD2 (7 bases). TRBV23-1 is identified as an open reading frame with a role that is uncertain. This CDR3 spans 16 amino acids. V was shortened by 4 bases and J by 4 bases, with 20 bases between the two germline ends. CDR3 loop: CASSPICGGKGYEQYF. The CDR3 nucleotides read TGCGCCAGCAGTCCCATATGCGGGGGCAAGGGGTACGAGCAGTACTTC.

This chain joins TRBV19 and TRBJ1-5; 8 nucleotides align to TRBD1. The V segment lost 4 bases and the J segment 2 bases; nucleotides outside the gene matches: 1. The CDR3 is made up of 14 amino acids. Looked up from germline, CDR1 is LNHDA and CDR2 is SQIVND (reference sequence). Here the CDR3 reads CASSTTGGNQPQHF. The CDR3 nucleotides read TGTGCCAGTAGTACGACAGGGGGCAATCAGCCCCAGCATTTT. Full variable domain (missing parts from reference TRBV19 and TRBJ1-5): DGGITQSPKYLFRKEGQNVTLSCEQNLNHDAMYWYRQDPGQGLRLIYYSQIVNDFQKGDIAEGYSVSREKKESFPLTVTSAQKNPTAFYLCASSTTGGNQPQHFGDGTRLSIL.

The rearrangement uses TRBV7-9 and TRBJ1-4, with D tentatively TRBD1 (5 bases). The CDR3 runs to 15 residues. Germline-derived CDR1 and CDR2 are SEHNR and FQNEAQ (reference sequence). Trimming took 5 bases from V and 8 from J, leaving 18 bases between them. This CDR3 is CASSGGTRVWEKLFF. The DNA for the CDR3 is TGTGCCAGCAGCGGGGGGACCCGAGTGTGGGAAAAACTGTTTTTT.

The chain has TRBV21-1 and TRBJ2-7; the table's D call, TRBD1, has no DNA check behind it. TRBV21-1 is a pseudogene locus. The CDR3 is made up of 16 amino acids. The chain's CDR3 is CASSKSGDRRAYEQYF. Written as DNA, the CDR3 is TGTGCCAGCAGCAAATCGGGGGACAGGCGGGCCTACGAGCAGTACTTC.

The chain joins TRBV4-3 to TRBJ1-1; D possibly corresponds to TRBD1 (5 bases). This CDR3 contains 14 residues. Trimming took off 6 bases at V and 5 bases at J, with 16 bases between the two ends. Germline CDR1 is LGHNA and CDR2 is YSLEER. DNA for the CDR3: TGCGCCAGCAGAACCGCCGGGGGGGGAACTGAAGCTTTCTTT. Protein product: CASRTAGGGTEAFF.

This sequence joins TRBV2 and TRBJ1-2, with D unclear. Germline V gene lookup returns CDR1 SNHLY and CDR2 FYNNEI. V lost 5 bases to trimming and J lost 4 bases, with 14 bases between them. CDR3 size: 14 residues. DNA for the CDR3: TGTGCCAGCAGTACGGGTCCGGCCGGCTATGGCTACACCTTC. Translated: CASSTGPAGYGYTF. The whole variable domain, filled in from reference TRBV2 and TRBJ1-2, reads EPEVTQTPSHQVTQMGQEVILRCVPISNHLYFYWYRQILGQKVEFLVSFYNNEISEKSEIFDDQFSVERPDGSNFTLKIRSTKLEDSAMYFCASSTGPAGYGYTFGSGTRLTVV.

V and J are TRBV11-2 and TRBJ2-7, with 9 bases fitting TRBD1. Germline CDR1 SGHAT, CDR2 FQNNGV. The CDR3 runs to 15 residues. Trimming took 2 bases from V and 7 from J; bases not matched to a gene: 9. DNA for the CDR3: TGTGCCAGCAGCTTACTCCCACAGGGGGCAGGGGAGCAGTACTTC. Translating gives CASSLLPQGAGEQYF. Looking up the rest from reference TRBV11-2 and TRBJ2-7 gives the full variable domain: EAGVAQSPRYKIIEKRQSVAFWCNPISGHATLYWYQQILGQGPKLLIQFQNNGVVDDSQLPKDRFSAERLKGVDSTLKIQPAKLEDSAVYLCASSLLPQGAGEQYFGPGTRLTVT.

The chain combines TRBV5-5 with TRBJ1-1; no clear D gene. Germline V CDR1 and CDR2: SGHKS, YYEKEE (reference sequence). Trimming removed 0 bases from V and 11 bases from J, with 14 bases in between. CDR3 length: 13 amino acids. In nucleotides, the CDR3 is TGTGCCAGCAGCTTGGCGGCCCCCGGAGGGGCTTTCTTT. Translation: CASSLAAPGGAFF.

The chain links TRBV12-5 to TRBJ2-3; maybe TRBD1 (6 bases). The CDR3 contains 14 residues. Germline assignment: CDR1 LGHNT and CDR2 FRNRAP. Trimming removed 6 bases from V and 3 bases from J, with 13 bases in between. The CDR3: CASGRVGATDTQYF. CDR3 DNA: TGTGCTAGTGGCCGGGTGGGGGCGACAGATACGCAGTATTTT. The variable domain in full, with the rest retrieved from reference TRBV12-5 and TRBJ2-3, is DARVTQTPRHKVTEMGQEVTMRCQPILGHNTVFWYRQTMMQGLELLAYFRNRAPLDDSGMPKDRFSAEMPDATLATLKIQPSEPRDSAVYFCASGRVGATDTQYFGPGTRLTVL.

The DNA of the CDR3 is TGTGCCAGCCTGGGGAAGGACAGGGTGTACGAGCAGTACTTC. This encodes CASLGKDRVYEQYF. The V call is TRBV6-4, the J call TRBJ2-7; 8 bases line up with TRBD1. Looked up from germline, CDR1 is MRHNA and CDR2 is SNTAGT. V shed 8 bases and J 4 bases; nucleotides not matched to a gene: 10. This CDR3 comprises 14 residues.